This is a list of T cell receptor beta chains from one sample in a study of technical replicates of blood from a few donors. Assay: immunoSEQ multiplex PCR; the TCRdb copy retains only in-frame clones and omits some. The sample consists of 65,000 to 95,000 clones, 90% to 95% of them appearing once. Sequencing used T cells isolated from PBMCs. These receptors were collected from a human donor in good health. CDR3s leave out the opening cysteine and the closing phenylalanine or tryptophan. Clone size is stated in some rows and not others, as once, few, many or a class when expanded.

clone_size	v_call	j_call	cdr3_aa
NA	TRBV7-9	TRBJ2-7	ASSLGTGAYEQY
NA	TRBV13	TRBJ2-1	ASKREGFISYNEQF
once	TRBV6-1	TRBJ1-2	ASSEGTGVRDGYT
NA	TRBV15	TRBJ1-5	ATSRDQNQPQH
NA	TRBV27	TRBJ1-2	ASSPAGTGGGGYT
NA	TRBV5-1	TRBJ2-1	ASSSGTSSYNEQF
once	TRBV6-5	TRBJ2-5	ASSRGGQGQETQY
NA	TRBV6-1	TRBJ2-7	ASSERYGGPYEQY
NA	TRBV25-1	TRBJ2-1	ASSDPGQGAYNEQF
NA	TRBV11-3	TRBJ1-1	ASSSGGRGASSGMNTEAF
NA	TRBV27	TRBJ2-5	ASSSLGLAGGRETQY
NA	TRBV7-9	TRBJ2-1	ASSPARTLAGGVHEQF
NA	TRBV11-2	TRBJ2-7	ASRVLPRYEQY
NA	TRBV4-1	TRBJ2-7	ASSQEGGYEQY
NA	TRBV11-2	TRBJ1-1	ASSLNSGADKAF
NA	TRBV5-1	TRBJ2-7	ASSRRQAFVYEQY
NA	TRBV29-1	TRBJ2-5	SVESGGGTGFQETQY
NA	TRBV11-2	TRBJ1-4	ASSWDRYNEKLF
NA	TRBV27	TRBJ2-7	ASRRDRAYEQY
NA	TRBV18	TRBJ1-1	ASSPDGLNTEAF
NA	TRBV5-4	TRBJ2-7	ASSLEDRGQYEQY
NA	TRBV4-1	TRBJ2-5	ASSQGYREETQY
NA	TRBV6-1	TRBJ1-5	ASRRWGGPNQPQH
NA	TRBV15	TRBJ2-1	ATSSHPPPDNEQF
NA	TRBV5-6	TRBJ1-5	ASSGGTGGQPQH
NA	TRBV7-2	TRBJ1-1	ASSVDRGAAEAF
NA	TRBV30	TRBJ2-3	AWEEGTDTQY